A selection of T cell receptor beta chains follows, all from one sample in a study of blood T cell repertoires in COVID-19. The data were produced by immunoSEQ multiplex PCR, yet TCRdb's version contains in-frame clones alone and is incomplete. Of approximately 130,000 clones listed, around 85% are singletons. Sequencing was performed on peripheral blood. These receptors all stem from a human donor in a cohort sampled during active COVID-19. Both conserved end residues are trimmed from each CDR3. Each record gives: D gene, J gene, V gene, CDR3 protein. The D gene is left open where the match is weak.

>TRBD2|TRBJ2-7|TRBV7-7
ASSPNSGASYEQY
>TRBD1|TRBJ1-4|TRBV7-2
ASSLDRGANEKLF
>NA|TRBJ2-3|TRBV7-2
ASSLAPSSVSTDTQY
>TRBD2|TRBJ2-5|TRBV19
ASSIASGSRETQY
>NA|TRBJ2-2|TRBV19
ASGDTFPGNTGELF
>TRBD2|TRBJ2-3|TRBV5-6
ASSSGGGARTDTQY
>TRBD2|TRBJ2-2|TRBV5-1
ASSLDVGGGQGSGELF
>TRBD1|TRBJ2-3|TRBV12-5
ASGLGDRGTDTQY
>TRBD2|TRBJ2-1|TRBV7-8
ASSNSGRKPNEQF
>TRBD1|TRBJ1-2|TRBV4-1
ASSQEGTGGIGGYT